This is a list of T cell receptor beta chains from one sample in a study of blood T cell repertoires in COVID-19. The assay was immunoSEQ multiplex PCR, and TCRdb's table has in-frame clones only and misses some. The data contain about 110,000 clones, around three quarters of them singletons. Sequenced sample: peripheral blood. The receptors here all came from an older woman with acute or convalescent COVID-19. CDR3s include the opening cysteine and the closing phenylalanine or tryptophan. The order of the fields is CDR3 length, V gene, D gene, clone size, J gene, CDR3 DNA, CDR3 protein. The D gene is left open where the match is weak. Not all rows give a size; the values are once, few, many and, for expanded clones, a class.

cdr3_length: 13
v_call: TRBV14
d_call: TRBD1
clone_size: .
j_call: TRBJ1-5
cdr3_nt: TGTGCCAGCAGCCACGGACAGGGGCGACCCCAGCATTTT
cdr3_aa: CASSHGQGRPQHF

cdr3_length: 12
v_call: TRBV10-3
d_call: .
clone_size: .
j_call: TRBJ1-2
cdr3_nt: TGTGCCACCATGCGGACAGAGTCGGGCTACACCTTC
cdr3_aa: CATMRTESGYTF

cdr3_length: 14
v_call: TRBV7-3
d_call: .
clone_size: .
j_call: TRBJ1-1
cdr3_nt: TGTGCCAGCAGCTTAAATAGTGGGGGCTCTGAAGCTTTCTTT
cdr3_aa: CASSLNSGGSEAFF

cdr3_length: 13
v_call: TRBV6-5
d_call: TRBD1
clone_size: .
j_call: TRBJ1-2
cdr3_nt: TGTGCCAGCACCAACAGGGGGTTCTATGGCTACACCTTC
cdr3_aa: CASTNRGFYGYTF

cdr3_length: 14
v_call: TRBV7-3
d_call: TRBD2
clone_size: .
j_call: TRBJ2-7
cdr3_nt: TGTGCCAGCAGCTTAGGTCCTAGCGGCTACGAGCAGTACTTC
cdr3_aa: CASSLGPSGYEQYF

cdr3_length: 13
v_call: TRBV27
d_call: TRBD1
clone_size: .
j_call: TRBJ1-6
cdr3_nt: TGTGCCACCCAGACAGGGTTTAATTCACCCCTCCACTTT
cdr3_aa: CATQTGFNSPLHF

cdr3_length: 14
v_call: TRBV4-3
d_call: .
clone_size: few
j_call: TRBJ1-2
cdr3_nt: TGCGCCAGCAGCCCCAGGGTAGACGACTATGGCTACACCTTC
cdr3_aa: CASSPRVDDYGYTF

cdr3_length: 15
v_call: TRBV27
d_call: .
clone_size: once
j_call: TRBJ2-1
cdr3_nt: TGTGCCAGCAGGCAGGGGAGTACCTCCTACAATGAGCAGTTCTTC
cdr3_aa: CASRQGSTSYNEQFF

cdr3_length: 15
v_call: TRBV7-2
d_call: .
clone_size: .
j_call: TRBJ1-5
cdr3_nt: TGTGCCAGCAGCATGACTAAGGGCGCAGGTCAGCCCCAGCATTTT
cdr3_aa: CASSMTKGAGQPQHF

cdr3_length: 15
v_call: TRBV3-1/TRBV3-2
d_call: TRBD1
clone_size: .
j_call: TRBJ1-1
cdr3_nt: TGTGCCAGCAGTTACTCTAACAGGGGCAAGGCTGAAGCTTTCTTT
cdr3_aa: CASSYSNRGKAEAFF

cdr3_length: 14
v_call: TRBV5-6
d_call: .
clone_size: .
j_call: TRBJ1-3
cdr3_nt: TGTGCCAGCAGCTCGACAAACTCTGGAAACACCATATATTTT
cdr3_aa: CASSSTNSGNTIYF

cdr3_length: 14
v_call: TRBV5-1
d_call: TRBD1
clone_size: .
j_call: TRBJ1-2
cdr3_nt: TGCGCCAGCAGCTTGGGGGACAGGGAACACGGCTACACCTTC
cdr3_aa: CASSLGDREHGYTF

cdr3_length: 13
v_call: TRBV7-3
d_call: TRBD1
clone_size: few
j_call: TRBJ2-1
cdr3_nt: TGTGCCAGCAGCCGCGACAGGGACGATGAGCAGTTCTTC
cdr3_aa: CASSRDRDDEQFF

cdr3_length: 18
v_call: TRBV5-5
d_call: .
clone_size: .
j_call: TRBJ1-1
cdr3_nt: TGTGCCAGCAGCCCGCGTACGGGAGAAACGAGGGGAGGGACTGAAGCTTTCTTT
cdr3_aa: CASSPRTGETRGGTEAFF

cdr3_length: 15
v_call: TRBV7-8
d_call: TRBD1
clone_size: .
j_call: TRBJ1-2
cdr3_nt: TGTGCCAGCAGCTTGGGACAGAGAGCTAACTATGGCTACACCTTC
cdr3_aa: CASSLGQRANYGYTF

cdr3_length: 15
v_call: TRBV5-1
d_call: .
clone_size: .
j_call: TRBJ1-5
cdr3_nt: TGCGCCAGCAGCTTCGGGTACTCGAGCAATCAGCCCCAGCATTTT
cdr3_aa: CASSFGYSSNQPQHF

cdr3_length: 10
v_call: TRBV2
d_call: .
clone_size: .
j_call: TRBJ2-5
cdr3_nt: TGTGCCAGCACCGGGGGGACCCAGTACTTC
cdr3_aa: CASTGGTQYF

cdr3_length: 15
v_call: TRBV27
d_call: TRBD1
clone_size: .
j_call: TRBJ2-2
cdr3_nt: TGTGCCAGCAGTCCACGACAGGGGAACACCGGGGAGCTGTTTTTT
cdr3_aa: CASSPRQGNTGELFF

cdr3_length: 13
v_call: TRBV30
d_call: .
clone_size: .
j_call: TRBJ1-1
cdr3_nt: TGTGCCTACCAAAATGACAGGAACACTGAAGCTTTCTTT
cdr3_aa: CAYQNDRNTEAFF

cdr3_length: 12
v_call: TRBV12-3/TRBV12-4
d_call: .
clone_size: .
j_call: TRBJ1-4
cdr3_nt: TGTGCCAGCAGTTTTATTCGGGGAAAACTGTTTTTT
cdr3_aa: CASSFIRGKLFF

cdr3_length: 15
v_call: TRBV25-1
d_call: .
clone_size: .
j_call: TRBJ1-2
cdr3_nt: TGTGCCAGCAGTGATTGGCGGGGAGGGAACTATGGCTACACCTTC
cdr3_aa: CASSDWRGGNYGYTF

cdr3_length: 14
v_call: TRBV27
d_call: .
clone_size: .
j_call: TRBJ1-5
cdr3_nt: TGTGCCAGCAGGCTTGCCTCGGGTTATCAGCCCCAGCATTTT
cdr3_aa: CASRLASGYQPQHF

cdr3_length: 14
v_call: TRBV6-5
d_call: .
clone_size: few
j_call: TRBJ1-1
cdr3_nt: TGTGCCAGCAGCGGAAGGAGTGCGAACACTGAAGCTTTCTTT
cdr3_aa: CASSGRSANTEAFF

cdr3_length: 16
v_call: TRBV5-1
d_call: .
clone_size: many
j_call: TRBJ1-1
cdr3_nt: TGCGCCAGCAGCTTGGGTTCGGGGACTCAGAACACTGAAGCTTTCTTT
cdr3_aa: CASSLGSGTQNTEAFF

cdr3_length: 14
v_call: TRBV6-6
d_call: TRBD1
clone_size: .
j_call: TRBJ1-5
cdr3_nt: TGTGCCAGCCAGACAGGGGCAGGCAATCAGCCCCAGCATTTT
cdr3_aa: CASQTGAGNQPQHF

cdr3_length: 13
v_call: TRBV28
d_call: .
clone_size: .
j_call: TRBJ2-1
cdr3_nt: TGTGCCAGCAGTCCTACAGGGCCCAATGAGCAGTTCTTC
cdr3_aa: CASSPTGPNEQFF

cdr3_length: 13
v_call: TRBV18
d_call: TRBD1
clone_size: .
j_call: TRBJ1-2
cdr3_nt: TGTGCCAGCTCACAGCAGGGGGCGCGTGGCTACACCTTC
cdr3_aa: CASSQQGARGYTF

cdr3_length: 13
v_call: TRBV24-1
d_call: .
clone_size: few
j_call: TRBJ1-5
cdr3_nt: TGTGCCACCAGTGTGACAGGAAATCAGCCCCAGCATTTT
cdr3_aa: CATSVTGNQPQHF

cdr3_length: 13
v_call: TRBV5-1
d_call: .
clone_size: .
j_call: TRBJ2-5
cdr3_nt: TGCGCCAGCAGCTTTGTAGCACAAGAGACCCAGTACTTC
cdr3_aa: CASSFVAQETQYF

cdr3_length: 14
v_call: TRBV3-1/TRBV3-2
d_call: .
clone_size: .
j_call: TRBJ2-1
cdr3_nt: TGTGCCAGCAGCCAAAACCTGGGAGGGGGTGAGCAGTTCTTC
cdr3_aa: CASSQNLGGGEQFF

cdr3_length: 13
v_call: TRBV12-3/TRBV12-4
d_call: .
clone_size: .
j_call: TRBJ1-2
cdr3_nt: TGTGCCAGCAGTTTCGCGGATAACTATGGCTACACCTTC
cdr3_aa: CASSFADNYGYTF

cdr3_length: 13
v_call: TRBV2
d_call: .
clone_size: .
j_call: TRBJ2-1
cdr3_nt: TGTGCCAGCAGTCCTCACCCAGACAATGAGCAGTTCTTC
cdr3_aa: CASSPHPDNEQFF

cdr3_length: 15
v_call: TRBV14
d_call: TRBD1
clone_size: .
j_call: TRBJ1-6
cdr3_nt: TGTGCCAGCAGCAGACAGGGGTCTCGGAATTCACCCCTCCACTTT
cdr3_aa: CASSRQGSRNSPLHF

cdr3_length: 16
v_call: TRBV7-9
d_call: TRBD1
clone_size: .
j_call: TRBJ1-1
cdr3_nt: TGTGCCAGCAGCTTAGATCCGGGACAGGGGATCACTGAAGCTTTCTTT
cdr3_aa: CASSLDPGQGITEAFF

cdr3_length: 13
v_call: TRBV19
d_call: TRBD1
clone_size: .
j_call: TRBJ2-5
cdr3_nt: TGTGCCAGTCCGCAGGGGGCTGGGGAGACCCAGTACTTC
cdr3_aa: CASPQGAGETQYF

cdr3_length: 16
v_call: TRBV18
d_call: TRBD2
clone_size: .
j_call: TRBJ2-1
cdr3_nt: TGTGCCAGCTCACTGGGACTAGCGGGGGGGCCGGATGAGCAGTTCTTC
cdr3_aa: CASSLGLAGGPDEQFF

cdr3_length: 15
v_call: TRBV15
d_call: .
clone_size: .
j_call: TRBJ1-4
cdr3_nt: TGTGCCACCAGCAGAGATAGGCGGGTTAATGAAAAACTGTTTTTT
cdr3_aa: CATSRDRRVNEKLFF

cdr3_length: 14
v_call: TRBV28
d_call: TRBD1
clone_size: .
j_call: TRBJ1-2
cdr3_nt: TGTGCCAGCAGTTCAGGGGGCAACGACTATGGCTACACCTTC
cdr3_aa: CASSSGGNDYGYTF

cdr3_length: 16
v_call: TRBV6-1
d_call: .
clone_size: once
j_call: TRBJ1-5
cdr3_nt: TGTGCCAGCAGTGAATCCGGGTTGGACAGACATCAGCCCCAGCATTTT
cdr3_aa: CASSESGLDRHQPQHF

cdr3_length: 14
v_call: TRBV18
d_call: TRBD1
clone_size: few
j_call: TRBJ1-1
cdr3_nt: TGTGCCAGCTCACCACGACAGGGGGATACTGAAGCTTTCTTT
cdr3_aa: CASSPRQGDTEAFF

cdr3_length: 15
v_call: TRBV6-5
d_call: .
clone_size: .
j_call: TRBJ1-2
cdr3_nt: TGTGCCAGCAGCCCACGACAGGATTTGAACTATGGCTACACCTTC
cdr3_aa: CASSPRQDLNYGYTF

cdr3_length: 12
v_call: TRBV6-6
d_call: .
clone_size: .
j_call: TRBJ2-7
cdr3_nt: TGTGCCAGCAGTTACCGGGGGGCCGAGCAGTACTTC
cdr3_aa: CASSYRGAEQYF

cdr3_length: 15
v_call: TRBV6-8
d_call: .
clone_size: .
j_call: TRBJ1-3
cdr3_nt: TGTGCCAGCAGCTCCGAGGGTCAGGGGGGAAACACCATATATTTT
cdr3_aa: CASSSEGQGGNTIYF

cdr3_length: 14
v_call: TRBV2
d_call: TRBD1
clone_size: .
j_call: TRBJ1-5
cdr3_nt: TGTGCCAGCAGTGAGCAGGGGGCGAGGCAGCCCCAGCATTTT
cdr3_aa: CASSEQGARQPQHF

cdr3_length: 17
v_call: TRBV7-3
d_call: .
clone_size: .
j_call: TRBJ2-3
cdr3_nt: TGTGCCAGCAGCTTAACTGCTCCCCGCCCAGGGTCAGATACGCAGTATTTT
cdr3_aa: CASSLTAPRPGSDTQYF

cdr3_length: 14
v_call: TRBV18
d_call: .
clone_size: .
j_call: TRBJ1-5
cdr3_nt: TGTGCCAGCTCACTTGGGGGGGCCGCTCAGCCCCAGCATTTT
cdr3_aa: CASSLGGAAQPQHF

cdr3_length: 15
v_call: TRBV15
d_call: TRBD1
clone_size: few
j_call: TRBJ2-7
cdr3_nt: TGTGCCACCAGCTTCCTCCTCGGGACAGAATACGAGCAGTACTTC
cdr3_aa: CATSFLLGTEYEQYF

cdr3_length: 18
v_call: TRBV18
d_call: .
clone_size: .
j_call: TRBJ2-7
cdr3_nt: TGTGCCAGCTCACCATCCCTACTCCGGGACACTCTAACCTACGAGCAGTACTTC
cdr3_aa: CASSPSLLRDTLTYEQYF

cdr3_length: 11
v_call: TRBV2
d_call: .
clone_size: many
j_call: TRBJ2-5
cdr3_nt: TGTGCCAGCAGTGAATGGGACACCCTCGACTTC
cdr3_aa: CASSEWDTLDF

cdr3_length: 13
v_call: TRBV5-1
d_call: .
clone_size: .
j_call: TRBJ1-2
cdr3_nt: TGCGCCAGCCGGCCCAGGGGAGAGGGGGGCTACACCTTC
cdr3_aa: CASRPRGEGGYTF

cdr3_length: 15
v_call: TRBV5-1
d_call: .
clone_size: .
j_call: TRBJ1-2
cdr3_nt: TGCGCCAGCAGCGATGTCTACCTAGGCGGCTATGGCTACACCTTC
cdr3_aa: CASSDVYLGGYGYTF

cdr3_length: 13
v_call: TRBV19
d_call: .
clone_size: .
j_call: TRBJ1-1
cdr3_nt: TGTGCCAGTAGTATAGTTCAGAACACTGAAGCTTTCTTT
cdr3_aa: CASSIVQNTEAFF

cdr3_length: 13
v_call: TRBV3-1/TRBV3-2
d_call: TRBD1
clone_size: .
j_call: TRBJ1-2
cdr3_nt: TGTGCCAGCAGCCAAGGGGGACAGACGAGCTACACCTTC
cdr3_aa: CASSQGGQTSYTF